This T cell receptor (beta chain) was found in a study of cytomegalovirus exposure and HLA in healthy donors. CDR1 is GTSNPN and CDR2 is SVGIG in the germline V gene (reference sequence). There are 13 residues in the CDR3. V was clipped by 1 base and J by 6 bases, with 12 bases between them. Use of 60 Vbeta and 13 Jbeta primers characterized the PCR. Sequencing used immunoSEQ multiplex PCR; TCRdb keeps in-frame clones, though not all of them. The sample carries approximately 170,000 clones, roughly 83% recorded once. The sequence came from a boy younger than 10 in good health and CMV-seronegative. V gene TRBV30 combines with J gene TRBJ1-1, with D maybe TRBD1 (6 bases). Material: PBMCs. CDR3 region: CAWSEQGMSEAFF. The CDR3 DNA reads TGTGCCTGGAGTGAGCAGGGGATGTCTGAAGCTTTCTTT.